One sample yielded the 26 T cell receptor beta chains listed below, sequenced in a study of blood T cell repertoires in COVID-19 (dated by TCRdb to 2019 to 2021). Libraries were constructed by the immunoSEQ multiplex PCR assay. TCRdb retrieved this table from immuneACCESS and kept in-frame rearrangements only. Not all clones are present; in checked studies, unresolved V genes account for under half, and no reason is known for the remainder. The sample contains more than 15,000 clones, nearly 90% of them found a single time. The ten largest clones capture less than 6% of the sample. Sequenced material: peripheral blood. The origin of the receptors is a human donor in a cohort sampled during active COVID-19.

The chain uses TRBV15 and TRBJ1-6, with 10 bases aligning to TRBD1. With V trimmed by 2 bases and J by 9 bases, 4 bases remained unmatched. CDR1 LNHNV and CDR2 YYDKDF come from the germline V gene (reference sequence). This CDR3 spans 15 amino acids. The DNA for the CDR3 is TGTGCCACCAGCAGATCGGGACAGGGGCGTTCACCCCTCCACTTT. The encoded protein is CATSRSGQGRSPLHF.

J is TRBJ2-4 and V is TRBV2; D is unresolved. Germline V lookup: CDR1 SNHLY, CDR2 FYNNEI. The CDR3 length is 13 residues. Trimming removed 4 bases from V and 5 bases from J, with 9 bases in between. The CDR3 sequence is CASSGAGENIQYF. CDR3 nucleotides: TGTGCCAGCAGTGGTGCAGGTGAAAACATTCAGTACTTC. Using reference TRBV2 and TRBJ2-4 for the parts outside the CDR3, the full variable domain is EPEVTQTPSHQVTQMGQEVILRCVPISNHLYFYWYRQILGQKVEFLVSFYNNEISEKSEIFDDQFSVERPDGSNFTLKIRSTKLEDSAMYFCASSGAGENIQYFGAGTRLSVL.

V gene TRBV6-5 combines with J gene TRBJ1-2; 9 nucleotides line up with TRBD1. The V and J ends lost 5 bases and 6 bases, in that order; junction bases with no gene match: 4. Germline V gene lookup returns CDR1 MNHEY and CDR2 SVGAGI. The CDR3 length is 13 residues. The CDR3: CASSLTGGNGYTF. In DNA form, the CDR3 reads TGTGCCAGCAGTCTTACAGGGGGCAATGGCTACACCTTC.

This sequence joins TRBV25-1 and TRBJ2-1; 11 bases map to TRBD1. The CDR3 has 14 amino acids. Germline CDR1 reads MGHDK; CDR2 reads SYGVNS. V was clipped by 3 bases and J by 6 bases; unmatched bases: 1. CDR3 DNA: TGTGCCAGCAGTGACGGGACAGGGGGCAATGAGCAGTTCTTC. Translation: CASSDGTGGNEQFF.

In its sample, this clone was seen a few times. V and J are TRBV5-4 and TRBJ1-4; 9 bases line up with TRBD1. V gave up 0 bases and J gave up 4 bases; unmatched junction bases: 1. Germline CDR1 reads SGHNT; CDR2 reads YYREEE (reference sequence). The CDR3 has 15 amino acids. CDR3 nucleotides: TGTGCCAGCAGCTTGGACAGGGGGCGTAATGAAAAACTGTTTTTT. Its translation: CASSLDRGRNEKLFF.

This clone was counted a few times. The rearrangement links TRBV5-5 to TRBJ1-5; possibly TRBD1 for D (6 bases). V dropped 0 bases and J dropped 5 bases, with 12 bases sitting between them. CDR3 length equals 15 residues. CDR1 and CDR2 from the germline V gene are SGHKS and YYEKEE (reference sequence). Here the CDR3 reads CASSLGTGPDQPQHF. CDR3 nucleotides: TGTGCCAGCAGCTTGGGTACAGGGCCCGATCAGCCCCAGCATTTT. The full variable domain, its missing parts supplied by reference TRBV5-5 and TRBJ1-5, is DAGVTQSPTHLIKTRGQQVTLRCSPISGHKSVSWYQQVLGQGPQFIFQYYEKEERGRGNFPDRFSARQFPNYSSELNVNALLLGDSALYLCASSLGTGPDQPQHFGDGTRLSIL.

This CDR3 is CASSPQTGLAFGANVLTF. CDR3 bases: TGCGCCAGCAGCCCCCAGACAGGACTAGCGTTCGGGGCCAACGTCCTGACTTTC. The chain has TRBV5-1 and TRBJ2-6; 9 bases match TRBD2. Germline lookup yields CDR1 SGHRS and CDR2 YFSETQ. CDR3 length: 18 amino acids. The V segment lost 4 bases and the J segment 4 bases; nucleotides outside the gene matches: 12.

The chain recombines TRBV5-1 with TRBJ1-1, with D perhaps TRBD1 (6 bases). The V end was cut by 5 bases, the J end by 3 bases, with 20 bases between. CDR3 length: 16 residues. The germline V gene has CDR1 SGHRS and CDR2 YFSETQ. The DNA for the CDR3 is TGCGCCAGCAGTCCTAGGTCGGGACATCGGGACACTGAAGCTTTCTTT. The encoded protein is CASSPRSGHRDTEAFF.

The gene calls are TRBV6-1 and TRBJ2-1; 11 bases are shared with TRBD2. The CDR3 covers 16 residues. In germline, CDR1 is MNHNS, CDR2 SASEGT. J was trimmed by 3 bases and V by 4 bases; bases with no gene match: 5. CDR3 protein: CASSVLLAGVYNEQFF. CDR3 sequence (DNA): TGTGCCAGCAGTGTATTACTAGCGGGAGTCTACAATGAGCAGTTCTTC.

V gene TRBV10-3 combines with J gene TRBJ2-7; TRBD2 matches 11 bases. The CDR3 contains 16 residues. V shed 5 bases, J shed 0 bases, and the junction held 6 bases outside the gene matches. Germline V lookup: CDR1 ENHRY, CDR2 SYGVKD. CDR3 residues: CAISRTSGSLSYEQYF. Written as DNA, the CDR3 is TGTGCCATCAGTCGTACTAGCGGGAGTCTCTCCTACGAGCAGTACTTC.

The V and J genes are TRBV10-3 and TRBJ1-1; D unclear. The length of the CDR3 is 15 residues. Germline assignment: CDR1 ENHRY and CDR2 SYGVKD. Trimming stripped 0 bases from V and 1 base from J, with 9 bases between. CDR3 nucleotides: TGTGCCATCAGTGAGTCAGAGGGTCGGAACACTGAAGCTTTCTTT. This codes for CAISESEGRNTEAFF.

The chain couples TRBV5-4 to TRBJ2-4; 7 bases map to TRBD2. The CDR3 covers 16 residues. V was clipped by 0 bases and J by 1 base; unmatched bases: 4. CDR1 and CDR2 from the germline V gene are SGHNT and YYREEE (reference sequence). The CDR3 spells CASSLGGGPAKNIQYF. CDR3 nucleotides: TGTGCCAGCAGCTTGGGGGGAGGGCCGGCCAAAAACATTCAGTACTTC.

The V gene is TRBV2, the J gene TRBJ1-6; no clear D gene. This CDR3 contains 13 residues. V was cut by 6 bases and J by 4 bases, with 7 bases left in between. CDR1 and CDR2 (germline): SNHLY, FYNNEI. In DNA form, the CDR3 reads TGTGCCAGCAGAGCGGATTATAATTCACCCCTCCACTTT. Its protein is CASRADYNSPLHF.

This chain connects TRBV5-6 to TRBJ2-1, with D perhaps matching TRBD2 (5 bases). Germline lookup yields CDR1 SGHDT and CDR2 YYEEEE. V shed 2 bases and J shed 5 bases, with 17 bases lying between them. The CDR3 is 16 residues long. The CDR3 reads CASSFGSAQPNNEQFF. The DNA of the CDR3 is TGTGCCAGCAGCTTTGGTAGCGCCCAACCGAACAATGAGCAGTTCTTC.

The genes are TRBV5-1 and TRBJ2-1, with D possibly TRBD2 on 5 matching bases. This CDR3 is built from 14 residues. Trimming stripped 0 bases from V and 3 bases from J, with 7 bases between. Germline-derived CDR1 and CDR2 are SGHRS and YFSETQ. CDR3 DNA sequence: TGCGCCAGCAGCTTGGTTGGAGGCTACAATGAGCAGTTCTTC. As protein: CASSLVGGYNEQFF.

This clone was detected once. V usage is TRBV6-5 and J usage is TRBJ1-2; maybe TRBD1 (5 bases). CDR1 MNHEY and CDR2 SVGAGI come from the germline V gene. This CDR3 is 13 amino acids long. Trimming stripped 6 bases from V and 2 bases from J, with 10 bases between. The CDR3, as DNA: TGTGCCAGCAGGACAGAGCCCAACTATGGCTACACCTTC. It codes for CASRTEPNYGYTF.

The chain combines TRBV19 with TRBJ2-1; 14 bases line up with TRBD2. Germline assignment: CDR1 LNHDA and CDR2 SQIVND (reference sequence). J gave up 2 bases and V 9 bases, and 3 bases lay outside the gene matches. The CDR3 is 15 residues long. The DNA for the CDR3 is TGTGCCAGCAGACTAGCGGGGGGGCCCTACAATGAGCAGTTCTTC. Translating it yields CASRLAGGPYNEQFF.

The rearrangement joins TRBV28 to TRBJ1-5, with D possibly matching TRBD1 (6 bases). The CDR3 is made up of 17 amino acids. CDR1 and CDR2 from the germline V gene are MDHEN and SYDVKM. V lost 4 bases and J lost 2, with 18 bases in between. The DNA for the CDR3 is TGTGCCAGCAGTTACCTAAATGGGGGCGGTGGCAATCAGCCCCAGCATTTT. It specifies CASSYLNGGGGNQPQHF.

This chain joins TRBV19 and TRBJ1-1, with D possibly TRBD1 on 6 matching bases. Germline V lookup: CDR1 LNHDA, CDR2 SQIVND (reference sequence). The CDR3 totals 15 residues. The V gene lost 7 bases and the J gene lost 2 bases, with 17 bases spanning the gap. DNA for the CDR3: TGTGCCAGTAACCCTCTGGGGGGGGCTAACACTGAAGCTTTCTTT. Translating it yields CASNPLGGANTEAFF. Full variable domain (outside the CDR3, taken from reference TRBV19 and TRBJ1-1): DGGITQSPKYLFRKEGQNVTLSCEQNLNHDAMYWYRQDPGQGLRLIYYSQIVNDFQKGDIAEGYSVSREKKESFPLTVTSAQKNPTAFYLCASNPLGGANTEAFFGQGTRLTVV.

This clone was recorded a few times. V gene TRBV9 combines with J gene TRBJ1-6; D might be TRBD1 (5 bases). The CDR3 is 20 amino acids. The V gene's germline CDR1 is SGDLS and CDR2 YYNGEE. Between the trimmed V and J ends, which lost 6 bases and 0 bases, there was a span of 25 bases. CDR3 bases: TGTGCCAGCACTGTCGGGAGTCTTCCCACGAGGGGCTCCTATAATTCACCCCTCCACTTT. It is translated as CASTVGSLPTRGSYNSPLHF.

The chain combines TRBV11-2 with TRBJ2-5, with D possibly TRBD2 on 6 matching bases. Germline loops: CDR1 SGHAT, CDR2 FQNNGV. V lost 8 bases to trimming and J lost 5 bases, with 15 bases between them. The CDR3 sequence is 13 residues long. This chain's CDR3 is CASGVGGSETQYF. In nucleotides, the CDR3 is TGTGCCAGCGGGGTGGGGGGATCGGAGACCCAGTACTTC.

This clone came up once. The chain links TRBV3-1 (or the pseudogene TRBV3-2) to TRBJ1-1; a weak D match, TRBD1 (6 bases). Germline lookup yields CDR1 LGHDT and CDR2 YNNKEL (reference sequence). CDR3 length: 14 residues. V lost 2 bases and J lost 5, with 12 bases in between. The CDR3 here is CASSQIAGVTEAFF. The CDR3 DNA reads TGTGCCAGCAGCCAAATTGCAGGGGTTACTGAAGCTTTCTTT.

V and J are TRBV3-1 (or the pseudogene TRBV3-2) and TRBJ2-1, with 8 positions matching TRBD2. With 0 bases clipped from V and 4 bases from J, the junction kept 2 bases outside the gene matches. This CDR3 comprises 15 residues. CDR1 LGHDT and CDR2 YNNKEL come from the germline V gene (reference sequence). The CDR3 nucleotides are TGTGCCAGCAGCCAAGACGCTAGCGGGTACAATGAGCAGTTCTTC. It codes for CASSQDASGYNEQFF.

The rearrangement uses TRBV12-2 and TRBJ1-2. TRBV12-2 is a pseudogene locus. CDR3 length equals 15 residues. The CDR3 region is CASRLSSGVGTGYTF. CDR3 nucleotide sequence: TGTGCAAGTCGCTTAAGTTCGGGGGTTGGGACTGGCTACACCTTC.

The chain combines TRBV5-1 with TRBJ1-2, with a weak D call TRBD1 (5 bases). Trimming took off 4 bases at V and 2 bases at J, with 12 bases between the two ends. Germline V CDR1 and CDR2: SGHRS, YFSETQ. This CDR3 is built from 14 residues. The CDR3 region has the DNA TGCGCCAGCAGCCCAAACCAGGGAAACTATGGCTACACCTTC. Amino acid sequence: CASSPNQGNYGYTF.

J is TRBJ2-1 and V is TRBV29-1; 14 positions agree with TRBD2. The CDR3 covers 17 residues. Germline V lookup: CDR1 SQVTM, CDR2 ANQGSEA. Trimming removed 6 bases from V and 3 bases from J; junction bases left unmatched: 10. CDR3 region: CSVAGTSGRGNYNEQFF. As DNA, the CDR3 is TGCAGCGTGGCCGGGACTAGCGGGAGAGGAAACTACAATGAGCAGTTCTTC.